This T cell receptor beta chain is drawn from a study of CD8 T cells in Susac syndrome. Overall study: At blood draw, Susac syndrome patients were therapy-naive, on corticosteroids, or on intravenous immunoglobulin alone.

Notes on this clonotype: Its specificity is unknown.

Germline V lookup: CDR1 LGHNA, CDR2 YSLEER. The CDR3 spans 14 residues. Unmatched junction bases numbered 4, after V lost 5 bases and J lost 6 bases. RNA amounts of about 0.5 to 1 ug underwent reverse transcription with random hexamers. From the immunoSEQ multiplex PCR reads, TCRdb called clonotypes with MiXCR, one entry per CDR3 protein. The sample includes about 85,000 distinct CDR3 sequences, 85% to 95% seen only once; the top ten take roughly 0.5%. Study-wide results and limits: It was acknowledged by the study that relatively few individuals were included in its TCR sequencing and HLA analysis. In total CD8+ repertoires, around 15 Susac-specific public clones were found, and CD8+ TEMRA repertoires had roughly five.

TCR beta sequencing was performed on blood CD8+ and CD4+ T cells. The receptor's source is a human donor with Susac syndrome. Sequenced material: CD8+ T cells from PBMCs. The chain has TRBV4-3 and TRBJ2-3, with 11 positions matching TRBD1. CDR3 sequence: CASSGTGGRDTQYF. Written as DNA, the CDR3 is TGCGCCAGCAGCGGGACAGGGGGTAGGGATACGCAGTATTTT.